The clone carrying this T cell receptor (beta chain) is medium-sized (0.01 to 0.1%). Template-switching 5'RACE yielded the TCR cDNA; a universal primer site and UMIs were added in the process. TCRdb reprocessed the 5' RACE reads with MiXCR, giving one entry per CDR3 protein. This table holds about 1,200 distinct CDR3 sequences, 9.5% to 12% found once. The source of the sample is a study of T cells after yellow fever vaccination. Study-wide background: For low cell numbers, libraries were made with SMART-Seq v4 Ultra Low Input. Overall study findings and caveats: Peak timing came faster in the weaker secondary response, day 5 versus 15. Re-detected after boosting: most primary clones, 96% of CD4 and about 85% of CD8.

CDR1 is SGHKS, CDR2 YYEKEE, per germline (reference sequence). Trimming removed 0 bases at V and 4 bases at J, with 11 bases between. This CDR3 has 14 amino acids. The chain carries TRBV5-5 and TRBJ2-7, with D perhaps TRBD2 (6 bases). The source of this sequence is a man between 18 and 35 years old who received the YFV17D yellow fever vaccine. Sequenced material: CD8+ T cells binding an NS4B(214-222) dextramer, sorted from PBMCs, taken about 21 days after the first yellow fever vaccination. Written as DNA, the CDR3 is TGTGCCAGCAGCTTGGGGGGGGTTGCGTACGAGCAGTACTTC. As protein: CASSLGGVAYEQYF. The whole variable domain, filled in from reference TRBV5-5 and TRBJ2-7, reads DAGVTQSPTHLIKTRGQQVTLRCSPISGHKSVSWYQQVLGQGPQFIFQYYEKEERGRGNFPDRFSARQFPNYSSELNVNALLLGDSALYLCASSLGGVAYEQYFGPGTRLTVT.